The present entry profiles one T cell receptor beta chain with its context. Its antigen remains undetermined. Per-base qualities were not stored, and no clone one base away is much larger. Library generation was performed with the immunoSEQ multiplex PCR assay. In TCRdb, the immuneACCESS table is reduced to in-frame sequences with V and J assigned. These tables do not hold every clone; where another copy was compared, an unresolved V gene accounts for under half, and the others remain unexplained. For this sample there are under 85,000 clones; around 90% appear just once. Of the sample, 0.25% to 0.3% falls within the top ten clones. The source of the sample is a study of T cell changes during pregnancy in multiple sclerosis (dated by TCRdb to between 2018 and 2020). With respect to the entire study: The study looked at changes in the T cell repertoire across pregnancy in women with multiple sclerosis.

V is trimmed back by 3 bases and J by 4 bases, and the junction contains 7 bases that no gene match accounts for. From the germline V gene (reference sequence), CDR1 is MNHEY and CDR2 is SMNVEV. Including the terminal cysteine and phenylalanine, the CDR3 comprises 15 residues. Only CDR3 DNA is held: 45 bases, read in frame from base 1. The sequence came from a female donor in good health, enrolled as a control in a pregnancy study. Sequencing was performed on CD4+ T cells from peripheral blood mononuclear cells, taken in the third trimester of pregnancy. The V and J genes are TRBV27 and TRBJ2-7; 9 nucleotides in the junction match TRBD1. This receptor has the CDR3 CASSLFGTGIYEQYF. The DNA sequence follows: TGTGCCAGCAGTTTGTTTGGGACAGGGATATACGAGCAGTACTTC.